The T cell receptor (beta chain) under discussion was sequenced for a study of blood T cell repertoires in COVID-19. The V and J ends lost 5 bases and 4 bases respectively, with 8 bases between them. CDR3 size: 12 residues. Germline CDR1 SQVTM, CDR2 ANQGSEA. Method: immunoSEQ multiplex PCR; TCRdb's copy keeps in-frame clones and lacks some. The sample yields 50,000 to 75,000 clones, under 95% seen once. Sequenced sample: peripheral blood. The rearrangement links TRBV29-1 to TRBJ2-2; D not certain. This TCR was recovered from a man aged 70-80 years with active COVID-19. This CDR3 is CSVTGGTGELFF. In nucleotides, the CDR3 is TGCAGCGTTACGGGTGGCACCGGGGAGCTGTTTTTT.